Listed here are 27 T cell receptor beta chains from one sample, sequenced in a study of neurological immune-mediated disorders. Using its own MiXCR run on the 5' RACE reads, TCRdb lists one record per CDR3 protein. The sample records about 74,000 distinct CDR3 sequences, less than 5.5% being singletons. Material for sequencing was PBMCs. The origin of the receptors is a man in his late teens or twenties with multiple sclerosis.

Note on this clonotype: This clone may be a read error of a much larger clone one base away. V is TRBV7-6 and J is TRBJ1-6; D uncertain. The germline CDR1 and CDR2 sequences are SGHVS and FNYEAQ. The CDR3 loop spans 15 amino acids. V was cut by 1 base and J by 5 bases, with 9 bases left in between. The CDR3 DNA reads as TGTGCCAGCAGCTTAGGAACCGCAAATAATTCACCCCTCCACTTT. It codes for CASSLGTANNSPLHF. Drawing the rest from reference TRBV7-6 and TRBJ1-6, the complete variable domain is GAGVSQSPRYKVTKRGQDVALRCDPISGHVSLYWYRQALGQGPEFLTYFNYEAQQDKSGLPNDRFSAERPEGSISTLTIQRTEQRDSAMYRCASSLGTANNSPLHFGNGTRLTVT.

This clonotype occurred many times. The rearrangement joins TRBV28 to TRBJ1-5; 10 nucleotides line up with TRBD1. The CDR3 sequence is 15 residues long. Trimming took 5 bases from V and 6 from J; bases not matched to a gene: 7. Per germline, CDR1 MDHEN and CDR2 SYDVKM. The CDR3 here is CASSQGTGVVQPQHF. The CDR3 region has the DNA TGTGCCAGCAGTCAAGGGACAGGGGTAGTTCAGCCCCAGCATTTT.

CDR3 nucleotides: TGCGCCAGCAGCCCAATGGACAGGAGGGACGAGCAGTACTTC. Its translation is CASSPMDRRDEQYF. The chain carries TRBV5-1 and TRBJ2-7, with D maybe TRBD1 (7 bases). Trimming stripped 4 bases from V and 5 bases from J, with 16 bases between. The V gene's germline CDR1 is SGHRS and CDR2 YFSETQ. The CDR3 is 14 amino acids.

A few counts support this clonotype. The chain recombines TRBV12-3 or TRBV12-4 with TRBJ1-2; TRBD1 agrees at 7 bases. V dropped 3 bases and J dropped 4; count of bases not matched to a gene: 8. The CDR3 totals 15 residues. The DNA of the CDR3 is TGTGCCAGCAGTTTGGGGAGGGGGCCTCGCTATGGCTACACCTTC. Translation gives CASSLGRGPRYGYTF.

This clonotype was counted many times. The V and J genes are TRBV7-3 and TRBJ2-5, with D possibly TRBD2 on 5 matching bases. The CDR3 totals 14 residues. Trimming stripped 5 bases from V and 0 bases from J, with 10 bases between. Germline-derived CDR1 and CDR2 are SGHTA and FQGTGA. The CDR3 loop reads CASSPGGYQETQYF. The CDR3 nucleotides are TGTGCCAGCAGCCCAGGAGGATACCAAGAGACCCAGTACTTC.

Ten or more counts support this clonotype. The chain links TRBV5-1 to TRBJ2-3, with D possibly being TRBD2 (7 bases). Trimming removed 10 bases at V and 0 bases at J, with 15 bases between. From germline, CDR1 is SGHRS and CDR2 YFSETQ. CDR3 length equals 14 residues. The CDR3 reads CASQGGVSTDTQYF. CDR3 DNA sequence: TGCGCCTCCCAAGGGGGGGTCAGCACAGATACGCAGTATTTT.

At least ten counts were recorded for this clonotype. This chain joins TRBV28 and TRBJ2-7, with 9 bases fitting TRBD1. This CDR3 is 16 amino acids long. The V and J ends lost 7 bases and 7 bases, in that order; junction bases with no gene match: 17. Per the germline V gene, CDR1 is MDHEN and CDR2 is SYDVKM. In nucleotides, the CDR3 is TGTGCCAGCACCTCGACAGGGGGTCCCGAGGTTGGGGAGCAGTACTTC. Its translation: CASTSTGGPEVGEQYF.

This clonotype was counted at least ten times. This chain connects TRBV5-1 to TRBJ1-5; D ambiguous. Trimming shortened V by 0 bases and J by 5 bases, and 9 bases separated the two germline ends. The CDR3 extends over 14 amino acids. Germline V gene sequence: CDR1 SGHRS, CDR2 YFSETQ. CDR3 coding DNA: TGCGCCAGCAGCTTGGGTGGGGTGGATCAGCCCCAGCATTTT. Protein sequence: CASSLGGVDQPQHF. Variable domain in full (rest from reference TRBV5-1 and TRBJ1-5): KAGVTQTPRYLIKTRGQQVTLSCSPISGHRSVSWYQQTPGQGLQFLFEYFSETQRNKGNFPGRFSGRQFSNSRSEMNVSTLELGDSALYLCASSLGGVDQPQHFGDGTRLSIL.

This clonotype was seen ten or more times. The rearrangement links TRBV5-1 to TRBJ1-1; 7 bases are a match to TRBD1. Germline trimming cut 4 bases from V and 0 bases from J; bases unmatched to any gene: 6. Germline lookup yields CDR1 SGHRS and CDR2 YFSETQ. The CDR3 length is 15 residues. CDR3 in DNA: TGCGCCAGCAGCCCGGGACAGCCCATGAACACTGAAGCTTTCTTT. Its protein is CASSPGQPMNTEAFF.

This clonotype was observed many times. The chain combines TRBV24-1 with TRBJ2-1; maybe TRBD1 (5 bases). The CDR3 length is 13 residues. The germline V gene has CDR1 KGHDR and CDR2 SFDVKD. Trimming took 2 bases from V and 7 from J, leaving 8 bases between them. CDR3 coding DNA: TGTGCCACCAGTGATTCCAGGGCAAATGAGCAGTTCTTC. Translation: CATSDSRANEQFF.

Comments on this clonotype: This may arise from a read error, as a much more abundant clone is one base away. The rearrangement uses TRBV20-1 and TRBJ1-2; D is undetermined. This CDR3 is built from 14 residues. The V and J ends lost 0 bases and 7 bases respectively, with 15 bases between them. Per germline, CDR1 DFQATT and CDR2 SNEGSKA (reference sequence). CDR3 residues: CSARDLGNSSGYTF. The CDR3 DNA sequence: TGCAGTGCTAGAGATCTTGGGAATTCGAGTGGCTACACCTTC.

This clonotype was recorded at least ten times. V and J are TRBV24-1 and TRBJ2-7; D is uncertain. CDR3 length: 12 amino acids. V was cut by 2 bases and J by 5 bases, with 6 bases left in between. Germline V gene lookup returns CDR1 KGHDR and CDR2 SFDVKD. The CDR3 DNA is TGTGCCACCAGTGATTACTTTAACGAGCAGTACTTC. Protein product: CATSDYFNEQYF.

A word on this clonotype: One end of the junction fails to match germline, which may point to a read error. This rearrangement joins TRBV11-2 to TRBJ2-4; D possibly uses TRBD1 or TRBD2 (5 bases each). The germline V gene encodes CDR1 SGHAT and CDR2 FQNNGV. This CDR3 contains 17 residues. The CDR3 sequence: CASSFGHVSLAKKIQYF. DNA of the CDR3: TGTGCCAGCAGCTTTGGACACGTTTCTCTAGCCAAAAAAATTCAGTACTTC.

In this sample, this clonotype turned up many times. This chain joins TRBV29-1 and TRBJ2-7; 7 bases align to TRBD1. Trimming at V came to 7 bases and at J to 6 bases, leaving 15 bases not matched to a gene. This CDR3 spans 14 amino acids. CDR1 is SQVTM, CDR2 ANQGSEA, per germline. The CDR3 nucleotides are TGCAGCGACCGGATAGAGGGGGCGTTTTGCGAGCAGTACTTC. Encoded protein: CSDRIEGAFCEQYF.

This clonotype was counted many times. The chain has TRBV28 and TRBJ2-1; perhaps TRBD2 as D (6 bases). CDR1 MDHEN and CDR2 SYDVKM come from the germline V gene. CDR3 length: 13 amino acids. V dropped 3 bases and J dropped 5 bases, with 8 bases sitting between them. The DNA of the CDR3 is TGTGCCAGCAGTTTTCGGGAGAACAATGAGCAGTTCTTC. It codes for CASSFRENNEQFF.

Ten or more counts support this clonotype. The chain uses TRBV29-1 and TRBJ1-3; 7 nucleotides agree with TRBD1. The germline gives CDR1 SQVTM, CDR2 ANQGSEA. The junction had 8 bases not matched to a gene; V was cut back by 6 bases and J by 0 bases. The CDR3 length is 15 residues. This chain's CDR3 is CSVAWGQSSGNTIYF. CDR3 bases: TGCAGCGTAGCTTGGGGACAGAGCTCTGGAAACACCATATATTTT.

This clonotype was recorded at least ten times. V and J are TRBV7-2 and TRBJ1-6; TRBD1 matches at 7 bases. CDR3 length: 15 residues. V lost 4 bases to trimming and J lost 6 bases; unmatched junction nucleotides: 6. Per the germline V gene, CDR1 is SGHTA and CDR2 is FQGNSA. This chain's CDR3 is CASSSAGTVNSPLHF. The CDR3 DNA sequence: TGTGCCAGCAGCTCAGCCGGGACAGTTAATTCACCCCTCCACTTT.

This clonotype appeared many times. The chain combines TRBV6-6 with TRBJ1-6; tentatively, D is TRBD1 (5 bases). CDR3 length: 15 residues. Per the germline V gene, CDR1 is MNHNY and CDR2 is SVGAGI (reference sequence). V was clipped by 2 bases and J by 6 bases, with 11 bases between them. The CDR3 loop reads CASSYEAGRNSPLHF. As DNA, the CDR3 is TGTGCCAGCAGTTACGAAGCAGGGCGTAATTCACCCCTCCACTTT.

This clonotype came up many times. This sequence joins TRBV5-1 and TRBJ1-1; D uncertain. Germline V gene data show CDR1 as SGHRS and CDR2 as YFSETQ. CDR3 length: 15 residues. V was cut by 2 bases and J by 3 bases, with 14 bases left in between. Here the CDR3 DNA reads TGCGCCAGCAGCTTCGTCGGGTTAGAGGACACTGAAGCTTTCTTT. This gives the protein CASSFVGLEDTEAFF.

This clonotype was picked up many times. This CDR3 reads CASSGPGTRAWEQYF. The CDR3 DNA reads TGCGCCAGCAGCGGACCCGGGACTAGAGCTTGGGAGCAGTACTTC. J is TRBJ2-7 and V is TRBV5-1, with TRBD2 matching over 8 bases. This CDR3 has 15 amino acids. From germline, CDR1 is SGHRS and CDR2 YFSETQ. V lost 4 bases and J lost 7; bases outside the gene matches: 13.

This clonotype was seen many times. The gene calls are TRBV20-1 and TRBJ1-2, with a weak D call TRBD1 (6 bases). Trimming removed 6 bases from V and 5 bases from J, with 19 bases in between. The length of the CDR3 is 14 residues. The germline gives CDR1 DFQATT, CDR2 SNEGSKA (reference sequence). The CDR3 DNA reads TGCAGTGCCCTGGACAGAGACTACCTATATGGCTACACCTTC. The encoded protein is CSALDRDYLYGYTF.

This clonotype was recorded many times. The chain combines TRBV12-3 or TRBV12-4 with TRBJ1-1; tentatively, D is TRBD1 (6 bases). The ends were cut back, 6 bases at V and 3 bases at J, with 11 bases in the middle. CDR3 length: 13 amino acids. The CDR3 loop reads CASRLNRDTEAFF. Here the CDR3 DNA reads TGTGCCAGCAGACTTAACAGGGACACTGAAGCTTTCTTT.

This clonotype was detected ten times or more. The rearrangement links TRBV11-2 to TRBJ2-7; D gene uncertain. CDR3 length equals 14 residues. Trimming took 3 bases from V and 0 from J, leaving 9 bases between them. Per germline, CDR1 SGHAT and CDR2 FQNNGV. This CDR3 is CASSLAVRSYEQYF. CDR3 DNA sequence: TGTGCCAGCAGCTTGGCTGTACGCTCCTACGAGCAGTACTTC. Drawing the rest from reference TRBV11-2 and TRBJ2-7, the complete variable domain is EAGVAQSPRYKIIEKRQSVAFWCNPISGHATLYWYQQILGQGPKLLIQFQNNGVVDDSQLPKDRFSAERLKGVDSTLKIQPAKLEDSAVYLCASSLAVRSYEQYFGPGTRLTVT.

This clonotype was picked up many times. This chain uses TRBV15 with TRBJ1-1; TRBD1 might be the D (6 bases). The CDR3 spans 13 residues. From germline, CDR1 is LNHNV and CDR2 YYDKDF (reference sequence). Trimming took 5 bases from V and 4 from J, leaving 11 bases between them. Here the CDR3 reads CATSGGGLTEAFF. The CDR3 DNA sequence: TGTGCCACCAGCGGGGGGGGGCTCACTGAAGCTTTCTTT.

This clonotype was detected ten times or more. The chain is built from TRBV12-3 or TRBV12-4 and TRBJ1-4, with D unresolved. Trimming took off 6 bases at V and 9 bases at J, with 8 bases between the two ends. This CDR3 spans 11 amino acids. The CDR3 loop reads CASSNRKKLFF. The CDR3 DNA follows: TGTGCCAGCAGCAACCGGAAAAAACTGTTTTTT.

In this sample, this clonotype turned up many times. The chain uses TRBV20-1 and TRBJ2-7; tentatively, D is TRBD1 or TRBD2 (6 bases each). The CDR3 has 12 amino acids. The ends were cut back, 2 bases at V and 4 bases at J, with 9 bases in the middle. CDR1 is DFQATT and CDR2 is SNEGSKA in the germline V gene (reference sequence). CDR3 nucleotides: TGCAGTGCTAGAAGGGGGGATTACGAGCAGTACTTC. It encodes CSARRGDYEQYF.

This clonotype was recorded many times. The CDR3 DNA reads as TGTGCCAGCAGTGGGGGACAGGGGGTGTCGAGAACTGAAGCTTTCTTT. Translation gives CASSGGQGVSRTEAFF. This chain links TRBV25-1 with TRBJ1-1, with 11 positions matching TRBD1. With V trimmed by 4 bases and J by 5 bases, 9 bases remained unmatched. This CDR3 spans 16 amino acids. Germline V gene lookup returns CDR1 MGHDK and CDR2 SYGVNS.